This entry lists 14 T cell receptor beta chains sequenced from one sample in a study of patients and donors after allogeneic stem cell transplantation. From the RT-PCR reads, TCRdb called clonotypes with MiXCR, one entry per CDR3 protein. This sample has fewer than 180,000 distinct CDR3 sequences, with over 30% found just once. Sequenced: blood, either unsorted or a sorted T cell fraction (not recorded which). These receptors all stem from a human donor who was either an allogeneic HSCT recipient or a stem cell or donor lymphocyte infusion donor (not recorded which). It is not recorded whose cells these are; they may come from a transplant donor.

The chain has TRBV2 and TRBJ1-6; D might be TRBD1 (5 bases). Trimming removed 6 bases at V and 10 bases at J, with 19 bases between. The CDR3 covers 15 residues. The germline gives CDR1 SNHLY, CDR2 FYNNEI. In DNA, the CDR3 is TGTGCCAGCAGACACGATGGGGCCGTGAGCTCACCCCTCCACTTT. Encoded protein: CASRHDGAVSSPLHF.

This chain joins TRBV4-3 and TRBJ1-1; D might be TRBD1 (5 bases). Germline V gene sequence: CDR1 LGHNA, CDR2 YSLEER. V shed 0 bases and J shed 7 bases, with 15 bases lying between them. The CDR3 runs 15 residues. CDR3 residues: CASSQDGARGSEAFF. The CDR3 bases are TGCGCCAGCAGCCAAGATGGTGCAAGGGGCAGTGAAGCTTTCTTT.

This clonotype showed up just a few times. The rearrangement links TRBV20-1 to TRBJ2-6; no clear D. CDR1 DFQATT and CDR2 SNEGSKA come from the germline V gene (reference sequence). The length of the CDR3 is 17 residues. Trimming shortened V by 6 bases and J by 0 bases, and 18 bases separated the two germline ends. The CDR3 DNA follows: TGCAGTGCCCGGAACGGTCGCCTTTTCTCTGGGGCCAACGTCCTGACTTTC. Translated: CSARNGRLFSGANVLTF.

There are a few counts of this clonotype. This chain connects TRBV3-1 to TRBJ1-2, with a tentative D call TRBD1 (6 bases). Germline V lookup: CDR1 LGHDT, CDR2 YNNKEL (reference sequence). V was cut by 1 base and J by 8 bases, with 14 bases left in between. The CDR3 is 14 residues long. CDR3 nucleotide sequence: TGTGCCAGCAGCCAAGGGGAAGGGGGAAGAGGCTACACCTTC. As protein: CASSQGEGGRGYTF. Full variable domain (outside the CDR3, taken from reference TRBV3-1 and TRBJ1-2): DTAVSQTPKYLVTQMGNDKSIKCEQNLGHDTMYWYKQDSKKFLKIMFSYNNKELIINETVPNRFSPKSPDKAHLNLHINSLELGDSAVYFCASSQGEGGRGYTFGSGTRLTVV.

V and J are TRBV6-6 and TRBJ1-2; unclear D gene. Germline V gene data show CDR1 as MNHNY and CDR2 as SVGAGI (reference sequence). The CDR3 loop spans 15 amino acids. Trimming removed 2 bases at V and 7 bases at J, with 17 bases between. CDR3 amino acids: CASSYPLALPVGYTF. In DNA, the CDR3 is TGTGCCAGCAGTTACCCCTTAGCCCTCCCGGTTGGCTACACCTTC.

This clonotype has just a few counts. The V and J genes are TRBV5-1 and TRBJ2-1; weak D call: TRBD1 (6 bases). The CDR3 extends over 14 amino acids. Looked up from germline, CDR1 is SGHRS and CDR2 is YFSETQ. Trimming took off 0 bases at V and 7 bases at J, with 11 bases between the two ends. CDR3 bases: TGCGCCAGCAGCTTGGGGGCAGGGGCAAATGAGCAGTTCTTC. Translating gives CASSLGAGANEQFF.

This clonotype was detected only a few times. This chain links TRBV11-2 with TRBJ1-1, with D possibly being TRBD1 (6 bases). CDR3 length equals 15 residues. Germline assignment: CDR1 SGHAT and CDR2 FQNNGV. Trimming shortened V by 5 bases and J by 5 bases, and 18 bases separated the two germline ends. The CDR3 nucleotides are TGTGCCAGCAGCCGGGGGGCGAATGAGCGGACTGAAGCTTTCTTT. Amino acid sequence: CASSRGANERTEAFF.

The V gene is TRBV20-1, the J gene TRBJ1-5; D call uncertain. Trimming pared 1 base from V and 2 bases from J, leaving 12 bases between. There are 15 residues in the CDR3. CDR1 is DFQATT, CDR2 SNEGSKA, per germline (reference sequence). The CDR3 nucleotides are TGCAGTGCTAGAGTCGTGGAGGATGGCAATCAGCCCCAGCATTTT. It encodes CSARVVEDGNQPQHF.

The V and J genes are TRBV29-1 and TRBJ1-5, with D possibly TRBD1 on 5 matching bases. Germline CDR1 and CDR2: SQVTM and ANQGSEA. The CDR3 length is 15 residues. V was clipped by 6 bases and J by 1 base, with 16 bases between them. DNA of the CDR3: TGCAGCGTCATGGGGGTCCCGGGGAGCAATCAGCCCCAGCATTTT. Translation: CSVMGVPGSNQPQHF.

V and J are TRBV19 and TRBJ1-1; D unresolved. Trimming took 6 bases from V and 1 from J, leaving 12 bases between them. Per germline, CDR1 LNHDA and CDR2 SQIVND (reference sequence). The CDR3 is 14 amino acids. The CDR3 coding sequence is TGTGCCAGTAGCAACCTAGGCGGGAACACTGAAGCTTTCTTT. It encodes CASSNLGGNTEAFF.

This CDR3 reads CASSLDQSGTQGKNIQYF. The CDR3 nucleotides are TGCGCCAGCAGCTTGGATCAGTCCGGGACCCAAGGCAAAAACATTCAGTACTTC. The rearrangement links TRBV5-1 to TRBJ2-4; D possibly matches TRBD1 or TRBD2 (5 bases each). The ends were cut back, 0 bases at V and 3 bases at J, with 19 bases in the middle. The CDR3 contains 18 residues. CDR1 SGHRS and CDR2 YFSETQ come from the germline V gene.

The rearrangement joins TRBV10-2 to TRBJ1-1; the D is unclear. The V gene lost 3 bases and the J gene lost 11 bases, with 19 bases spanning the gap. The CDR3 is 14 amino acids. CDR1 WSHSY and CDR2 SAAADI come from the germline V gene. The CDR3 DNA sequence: TGCGCCAGCAGTGAATCCCAAAACCTCCCTTTGGCTTTCTTT. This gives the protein CASSESQNLPLAFF.

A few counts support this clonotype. In DNA form, the CDR3 reads TGTGCCAGCAGTTCCGTGGACATCCCGAATTCACCCCTCCACTTT. This gives the protein CASSSVDIPNSPLHF. The rearrangement uses TRBV28 and TRBJ1-6, with D perhaps matching TRBD1 (5 bases). Germline V CDR1 and CDR2: MDHEN, SYDVKM. Deletions cut 4 bases from V and 7 bases from J, with 14 bases between. This CDR3 region has 15 residues. Filled out from reference TRBV28 and TRBJ1-6, the complete variable domain reads DVKVTQSSRYLVKRTGEKVFLECVQDMDHENMFWYRQDPGLGLRLIYFSYDVKMKEKGDIPEGYSVSREKKERFSLILESASTNQTSMYLCASSSVDIPNSPLHFGNGTRLTVT.

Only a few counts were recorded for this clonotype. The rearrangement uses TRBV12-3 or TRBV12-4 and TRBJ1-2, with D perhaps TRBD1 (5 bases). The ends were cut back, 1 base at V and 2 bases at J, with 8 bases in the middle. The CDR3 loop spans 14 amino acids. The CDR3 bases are TGTGCCAGCAGTTTAGGACAGAAGAACTATGGCTACACCTTC. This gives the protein CASSLGQKNYGYTF.